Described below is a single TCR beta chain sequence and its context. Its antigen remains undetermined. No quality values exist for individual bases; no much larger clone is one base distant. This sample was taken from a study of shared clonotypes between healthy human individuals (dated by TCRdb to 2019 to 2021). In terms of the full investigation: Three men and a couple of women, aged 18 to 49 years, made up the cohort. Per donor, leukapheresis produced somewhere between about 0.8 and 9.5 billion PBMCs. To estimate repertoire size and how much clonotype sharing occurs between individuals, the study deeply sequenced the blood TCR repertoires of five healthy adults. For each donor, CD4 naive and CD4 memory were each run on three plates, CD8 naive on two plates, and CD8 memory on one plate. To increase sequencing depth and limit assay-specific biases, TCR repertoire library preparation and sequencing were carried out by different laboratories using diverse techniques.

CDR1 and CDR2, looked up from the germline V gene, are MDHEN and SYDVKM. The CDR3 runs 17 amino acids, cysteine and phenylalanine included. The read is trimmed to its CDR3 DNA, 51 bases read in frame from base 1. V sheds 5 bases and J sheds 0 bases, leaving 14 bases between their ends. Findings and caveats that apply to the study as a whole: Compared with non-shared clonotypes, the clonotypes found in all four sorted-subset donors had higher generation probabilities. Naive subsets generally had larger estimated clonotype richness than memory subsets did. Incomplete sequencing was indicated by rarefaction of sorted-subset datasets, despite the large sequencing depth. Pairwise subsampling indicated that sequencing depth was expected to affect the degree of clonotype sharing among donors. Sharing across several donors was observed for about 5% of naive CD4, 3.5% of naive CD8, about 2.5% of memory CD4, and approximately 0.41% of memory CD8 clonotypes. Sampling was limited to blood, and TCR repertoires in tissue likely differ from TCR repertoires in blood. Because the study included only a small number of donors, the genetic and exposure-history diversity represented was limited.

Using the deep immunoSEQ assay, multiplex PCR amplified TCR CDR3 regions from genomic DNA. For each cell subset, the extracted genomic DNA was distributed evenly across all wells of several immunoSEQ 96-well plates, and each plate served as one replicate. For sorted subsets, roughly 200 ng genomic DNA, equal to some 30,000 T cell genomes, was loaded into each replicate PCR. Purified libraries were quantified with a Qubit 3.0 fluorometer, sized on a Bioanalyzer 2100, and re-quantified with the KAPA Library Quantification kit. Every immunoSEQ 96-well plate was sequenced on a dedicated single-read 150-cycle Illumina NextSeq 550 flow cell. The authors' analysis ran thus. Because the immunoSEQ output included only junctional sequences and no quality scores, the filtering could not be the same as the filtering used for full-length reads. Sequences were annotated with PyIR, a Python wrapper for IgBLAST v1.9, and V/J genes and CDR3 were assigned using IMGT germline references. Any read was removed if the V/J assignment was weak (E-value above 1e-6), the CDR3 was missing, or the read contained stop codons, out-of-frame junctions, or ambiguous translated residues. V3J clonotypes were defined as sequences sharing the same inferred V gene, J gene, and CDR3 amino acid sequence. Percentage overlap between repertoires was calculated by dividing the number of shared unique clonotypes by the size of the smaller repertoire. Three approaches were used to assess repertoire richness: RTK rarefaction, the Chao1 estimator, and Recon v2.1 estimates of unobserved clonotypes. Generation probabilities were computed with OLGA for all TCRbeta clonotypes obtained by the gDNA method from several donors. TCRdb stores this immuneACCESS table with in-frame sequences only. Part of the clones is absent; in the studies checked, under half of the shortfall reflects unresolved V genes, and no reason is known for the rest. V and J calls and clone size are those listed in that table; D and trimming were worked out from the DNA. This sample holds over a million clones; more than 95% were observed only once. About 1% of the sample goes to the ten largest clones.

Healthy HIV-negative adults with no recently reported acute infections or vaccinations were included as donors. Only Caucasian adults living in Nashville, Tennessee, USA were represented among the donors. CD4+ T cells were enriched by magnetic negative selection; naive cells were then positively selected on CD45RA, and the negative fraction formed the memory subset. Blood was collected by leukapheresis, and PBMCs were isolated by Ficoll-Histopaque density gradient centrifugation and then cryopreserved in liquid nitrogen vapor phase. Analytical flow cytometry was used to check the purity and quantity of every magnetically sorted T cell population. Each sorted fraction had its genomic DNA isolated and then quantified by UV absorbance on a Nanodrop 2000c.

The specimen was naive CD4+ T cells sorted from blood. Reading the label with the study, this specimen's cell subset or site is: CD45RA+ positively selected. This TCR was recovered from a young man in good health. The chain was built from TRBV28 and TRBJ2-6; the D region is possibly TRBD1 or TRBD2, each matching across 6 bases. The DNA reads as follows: TGTGCCAGCAGTCTTCACGGGGGCCCCTCTGGGGCCAACGTCCTGACTTTC. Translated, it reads CASSLHGGPSGANVLTF.